This T cell receptor (beta chain) was sequenced for a study of blood T cell repertoires in COVID-19. Looking at the study overall: Italy, Spain and the United States were the sources of the convalescent and acute COVID-19 samples. T cells, B-cell-depleted T cells, or PBMCs supplied cDNA or gDNA.

Germline values: CDR1 SGHRS, CDR2 YFSETQ. Trimming at V came to 4 bases and at J to 6 bases, leaving 8 bases not matched to a gene. The CDR3 is 14 amino acids. Original methodology: Estimates of nucleated cell counts were drawn from the amplification of reference gene primers. Sequencing used immunoSEQ multiplex PCR; TCRdb keeps in-frame clones, though not all of them. The D gene and trimming were derived from the DNA, and the V and J assignments and clone size from that table. The repertoire has 210,000 or so clones, 82% of them found once; the top ten carry 12%. This chain links TRBV5-1 with TRBJ1-2; 8 bases map to TRBD1. Source material: peripheral blood. This receptor was taken from a woman aged 40-49 years with acute or convalescent COVID-19. The CDR3 loop reads CASSKDRAYNGYTF. CDR3 nucleotides: TGCGCCAGCAGCAAGGACAGGGCTTACAATGGCTACACCTTC.